What follows are 28 T cell receptor beta chains derived from one specimen sequenced in a study of Tregs in tolerant kidney transplant recipients. Related graft donors supplied nonmyeloablative bone marrow transplants, and mixed chimerism was transient. The repertoire was sequenced with immunoSEQ multiplex PCR; TCRdb's copy has only in-frame clones and lacks some. This table holds approximately 60,000 clones, approximately 89% found once. Here the sequenced sample was CD4+ T cells from blood (PBMCs), taken 6 months after the transplant. Every receptor here comes from a human patient who received a combined kidney and bone marrow transplant. Some T cells may have originated in the graft donor.

The J gene is TRBJ2-5, the V gene TRBV7-6; no definite D call. Germline CDR1 and CDR2: SGHVS and FNYEAQ. V lost 0 bases to trimming and J lost 5 bases, with 7 bases between them. The CDR3 extends over 13 amino acids. In DNA form, the CDR3 reads TGTGCCAGCAGCTTAGCCAGGTTCGAGACCCAGTACTTC. This translates into CASSLARFETQYF.

V is TRBV28 and J is TRBJ1-5; TRBD1 matches 12 bases. Trimming cost V 7 bases and J 4 bases; bases outside gene matches: 23. CDR3 length: 21 residues. CDR1 and CDR2 (germline): MDHEN, SYDVKM. The DNA of the CDR3 is TGTGCCAGCAAATTTCACTACCGCCGGGACAGGGGGCGTTCGGGTAATCAGCCCCAGCATTTT. This encodes CASKFHYRRDRGRSGNQPQHF.

The count of this clone is one. The CDR3 sequence is CASSISGHYSNQPQHF. The CDR3 nucleotides are TGTGCCAGTAGTATATCGGGACATTATAGCAATCAGCCCCAGCATTTT. J is TRBJ1-5 and V is TRBV19; maybe TRBD1 (6 bases). The CDR3 length is 16 residues. V was pared by 2 bases and J by 0 bases, with 11 bases between. Germline V gene lookup returns CDR1 LNHDA and CDR2 SQIVND (reference sequence).

The chain uses TRBV19 and TRBJ2-1, with 7 bases aligning to TRBD1. Germline values: CDR1 LNHDA, CDR2 SQIVND (reference sequence). With 1 base clipped from V and 10 bases from J, the junction kept 7 bases outside the gene matches. The CDR3 is 14 amino acids. The CDR3 DNA sequence: TGTGCCAGTAGTATAGGAGAGGGGGCTGGAGAGCAGTTCTTC. Translating it yields CASSIGEGAGEQFF.

The rearrangement links TRBV7-3 to TRBJ2-3; no firm D call. V was clipped by 1 base and J by 3 bases, with 5 bases between them. CDR3 length: 13 residues. CDR1 is SGHTA, CDR2 FQGTGA, per germline. CDR3 sequence reads: CASSLMRTDTQYF. DNA for the CDR3: TGTGCCAGCAGCTTAATGCGTACAGATACGCAGTATTTT. Supplemented by reference TRBV7-3 and TRBJ2-3, the full variable domain reads GAGVSQTPSNKVTEKGKYVELRCDPISGHTALYWYRQSLGQGPEFLIYFQGTGAADDSGLPNDRFFAVRPEGSVSTLKIQRTERGDSAVYLCASSLMRTDTQYFGPGTRLTVL.

Here the CDR3 DNA reads TGTGCCAGCAGTTACGTCCAGTCGGGGACTGAAGCTTTCTTT. Translation gives CASSYVQSGTEAFF. The rearrangement uses TRBV6-6 and TRBJ1-1; D is undetermined. CDR3 length equals 14 residues. V was cut by 2 bases and J by 5 bases, with 12 bases left in between. Germline CDR1 reads MNHNY; CDR2 reads SVGAGI (reference sequence).

V and J are TRBV4-1 and TRBJ2-5; D is undetermined. This CDR3 comprises 14 residues. Germline V gene lookup returns CDR1 MGHRA and CDR2 YSYEKL. Trimming cost V 0 bases and J 7 bases, with 12 bases left between them. The DNA of the CDR3 is TGCGCCAGCAGCCAAGAGGGTCAGCGCGGGACCCAGTACTTC. As protein: CASSQEGQRGTQYF.

The CDR3 DNA follows: TGTGCCAGCAAACGACAGGGGCAAGGAAACACCATATATTTT. Translation: CASKRQGQGNTIYF. The chain combines TRBV5-4 with TRBJ1-3; 8 bases fit TRBD1. The CDR3 extends over 14 amino acids. Germline loops: CDR1 SGHNT, CDR2 YYREEE (reference sequence). J gave up 4 bases and V 6 bases, and 6 bases lay outside the gene matches.

The chain recombines TRBV7-9 with TRBJ2-5, with unresolved D. The V end was cut by 1 base, the J end by 1 base, with 13 bases between. The CDR3 runs to 16 residues. Germline-derived CDR1 and CDR2 are SEHNR and FQNEAQ (reference sequence). The CDR3 is CASSLVPKQPQETQYF. The CDR3 DNA reads as TGTGCCAGCAGCTTAGTACCGAAACAGCCCCAAGAGACCCAGTACTTC.

The V call is TRBV25-1, the J call TRBJ2-2; 7 bases align to TRBD1. The CDR3 is 13 residues long. CDR1 is MGHDK and CDR2 is SYGVNS in the germline V gene. Unmatched junction bases numbered 3, after V lost 5 bases and J lost 6 bases. CDR3 DNA sequence: TGTGCCAGCAGTCGGCAGGGGGCCGGGGAGCTGTTTTTT. Encoded protein: CASSRQGAGELFF.

CDR3 sequence (DNA): TGTGCCAGCAGCCGGGGAACAGCGGAGCAAGAGACCCAGTACTTC. Its translation: CASSRGTAEQETQYF. This sequence joins TRBV4-2 and TRBJ2-5; possible D gene TRBD2, 5 bases. The CDR3 spans 15 residues. Trimming shortened V by 4 bases and J by 2 bases, and 14 bases separated the two germline ends. The germline V gene encodes CDR1 LGHNA and CDR2 YNFKEQ.

This clone turned up a few times. The rearrangement joins TRBV28 to TRBJ2-7; TRBD2 agrees at 7 bases. The trim removed 8 bases at V and 3 bases at J, leaving 10 bases unmatched. The CDR3 contains 14 residues. CDR1 and CDR2 (germline): MDHEN, SYDVKM. CDR3 region: CASPPAGGSYEQYF. The CDR3 coding sequence is TGTGCCAGCCCCCCAGCCGGCGGGAGCTACGAGCAGTACTTC.

This chain joins TRBV7-3 and TRBJ2-7, with D possibly TRBD2 on 5 matching bases. This CDR3 is built from 16 residues. V lost 5 bases and J lost 2, with 19 bases in between. Germline lookup yields CDR1 SGHTA and CDR2 FQGTGA. The CDR3 loop is CASSQVGRADPYEQYF. The CDR3, as DNA: TGTGCCAGCAGCCAGGTCGGGCGGGCCGATCCCTACGAGCAGTACTTC.

The V and J genes are TRBV10-3 and TRBJ2-7; D may be TRBD2 (6 bases). The ends were cut back, 5 bases at V and 0 bases at J, with 11 bases in the middle. Germline CDR1 reads ENHRY; CDR2 reads SYGVKD. This CDR3 spans 14 amino acids. The CDR3 protein is CAISRTEGSYEQYF. The DNA of the CDR3 is TGTGCCATCAGTAGGACGGAGGGCTCCTACGAGCAGTACTTC.

This chain connects TRBV6-6 to TRBJ1-3; D remains ambiguous. Germline V lookup: CDR1 MNHNY, CDR2 SVGAGI (reference sequence). The length of the CDR3 is 13 residues. The V and J ends lost 6 bases and 2 bases respectively, with 8 bases between them. CDR3 sequence (DNA): TGTGCCAGCAGACGCGGCCCTGGAAACACCATATATTTT. The encoded protein is CASRRGPGNTIYF.

The V gene is TRBV5-1, the J gene TRBJ1-4; D is perhaps TRBD1 (6 bases). Germline CDR1 is SGHRS and CDR2 is YFSETQ. V lost 2 bases and J lost 5, with 7 bases in between. This CDR3 region has 13 residues. CDR3 sequence reads: CASSFTGNEKLFF. In DNA form, the CDR3 reads TGCGCCAGCAGCTTCACAGGGAATGAAAAACTGTTTTTT.

Written as DNA, the CDR3 is TGTGCCAGCAGCTTAGTAGCGAACACCGGGGAGCTGTTTTTT. It encodes CASSLVANTGELFF. V is TRBV7-3 and J is TRBJ2-2; D is unclear. The length of the CDR3 is 14 residues. Trimming stripped 2 bases from V and 0 bases from J, with 4 bases between. The germline V gene encodes CDR1 SGHTA and CDR2 FQGTGA.

This clone has a single count. Other DNA sequences from this sample encode an identical CDR3 as well. This chain links TRBV7-3 with TRBJ2-1, with TRBD2 as a possible D gene (6 bases). CDR3 length: 14 amino acids. With 0 bases removed from V and 4 bases from J, the gap between germline ends came to 7 bases. Per the germline V gene, CDR1 is SGHTA and CDR2 is FQGTGA. CDR3 nucleotide sequence: TGTGCCAGCAGCTTAACGGGGGGATACAATGAGCAGTTCTTC. This translates into CASSLTGGYNEQFF.

The chain links TRBV16 to TRBJ1-3, with 7 bases lining up with TRBD1. CDR1 is KGHSY and CDR2 is FQNENV in the germline V gene. The length of the CDR3 is 15 residues. V shed 7 bases and J 0 bases; nucleotides not matched to a gene: 6. The CDR3: CASTIQGISGNTIYF. In DNA form, the CDR3 reads TGTGCCAGCACCATACAGGGGATCTCTGGAAACACCATATATTTT.

The rearrangement joins TRBV5-1 to TRBJ2-3; 11 bases line up with TRBD2. The CDR3 length is 18 residues. Germline V gene lookup returns CDR1 SGHRS and CDR2 YFSETQ. V dropped 1 base and J dropped 0; count of bases not matched to a gene: 7. The CDR3 coding sequence is TGCGCCAGCAGCTTGTTTGGGACTAGCGGAGTGAGCACAGATACGCAGTATTTT. Translating it yields CASSLFGTSGVSTDTQYF.

The V call is TRBV5-1, the J call TRBJ1-5, with D hard to call. Trimming removed 1 base at V and 1 base at J, with 9 bases between. The CDR3 extends over 15 amino acids. Germline loops: CDR1 SGHRS, CDR2 YFSETQ. The CDR3 region is CASSLLPGSNQPQHF. The DNA of the CDR3 is TGCGCCAGCAGCTTGCTTCCGGGGAGCAATCAGCCCCAGCATTTT.

The rearrangement links TRBV27 to TRBJ2-3; 7 bases match TRBD1. Trimming took 0 bases from V and 2 from J; bases not matched to a gene: 5. CDR3 length equals 16 residues. Germline values: CDR1 MNHEY, CDR2 SMNVEV (reference sequence). The CDR3 coding sequence is TGTGCCAGCAGTTTATCGGTCCAGGGGGACACAGATACGCAGTATTTT. This codes for CASSLSVQGDTDTQYF.

This clone was counted between two and nine times. The chain carries TRBV25-1 and TRBJ2-3; possibly TRBD2 for D (6 bases). Germline CDR1 MGHDK, CDR2 SYGVNS. Trimming took off 1 base at V and 6 bases at J, with 17 bases between the two ends. This CDR3 has 16 residues. The CDR3 DNA is TGTGCCAGCAGTGAATGGCGGGGTCGGGGTGGGGATACGCAGTATTTT. Its protein product is CASSEWRGRGGDTQYF.

J is TRBJ2-3 and V is TRBV30, with TRBD1 identical over 8 bases. V shed 5 bases and J 1 base; nucleotides not matched to a gene: 11. There are 16 residues in the CDR3. CDR1 is GTSNPN and CDR2 is SVGIG in the germline V gene (reference sequence). CDR3 coding DNA: TGTGCCTGGGGGGATTACAGGGGGATCGGCACAGATACGCAGTATTTT. Translating gives CAWGDYRGIGTDTQYF.

The chain couples TRBV30 to TRBJ2-1, with D possibly TRBD2 on 6 matching bases. The V gene's germline CDR1 is GTSNPN and CDR2 SVGIG (reference sequence). The CDR3 runs 13 residues. V lost 4 bases to trimming and J lost 4 bases, with 11 bases between them. The CDR3 here is CAWNPGTYNEQFF. The DNA for the CDR3 is TGTGCCTGGAATCCAGGGACTTACAATGAGCAGTTCTTC.

The V gene is TRBV27, the J gene TRBJ2-7; TRBD2 matches at 13 bases. Germline assignment: CDR1 MNHEY and CDR2 SMNVEV (reference sequence). J lost 5 bases, V lost 5 bases, and 6 bases had no gene match. The CDR3 is 15 residues long. The CDR3 here is CASSLTSGRGDEQYF. As DNA, the CDR3 is TGTGCCAGCAGTCTCACTAGCGGGAGGGGCGACGAGCAGTACTTC.

This chain connects TRBV13 to TRBJ1-5; 9 bases agree with TRBD1. There are 18 residues in the CDR3. Germline lookup yields CDR1 PRHDT and CDR2 FYEKMQ (reference sequence). Losses at the gene ends were 2 bases for V and 0 bases for J; bases not matched to a gene: 8. For the CDR3, the DNA is TGTGCCAGCAGCTTACAGACAGGGGGACTCTATAGCAATCAGCCCCAGCATTTT. Its translation is CASSLQTGGLYSNQPQHF.

V and J are TRBV9 and TRBJ2-7; 11 bases align to TRBD2. Germline assignment: CDR1 SGDLS and CDR2 YYNGEE. This CDR3 comprises 16 residues. The J segment lost 0 bases and the V segment lost 3 bases, leaving 5 bases of the junction unmatched. The CDR3 DNA reads as TGTGCCAGCAGCGGGCACGGGACTAGCGGCTCCTACGAGCAGTACTTC. Protein product: CASSGHGTSGSYEQYF.